The 24 T cell receptor beta chains presented below share a single source sample, sequenced in a study of PD-L1 blockade in urothelial cancer. Time point specified: peripheral blood 6 weeks after treatment start. Sequenced by immunoSEQ multiplex PCR; TCRdb stores in-frame clones only, minus some. Of some 40,000 clones in the sample, under 95% were seen once. The sample was PBMCs, taken around atezolizumab (anti-PD-L1) treatment. The receptors were sampled from a man in his 70s with urothelial cancer.

The CDR3 DNA reads TGTGCCAGCAGCGCACAGGGTCGAGGTCAGCCCCAGCATTTT. This gives the protein CASSAQGRGQPQHF. The rearrangement uses TRBV5-4 and TRBJ1-5, with TRBD1 as a possible D gene (6 bases). Germline assignment: CDR1 SGHNT and CDR2 YYREEE (reference sequence). The CDR3 covers 14 residues. V was trimmed by 4 bases and J by 6 bases, leaving 14 bases between them.

The rearrangement joins TRBV27 to TRBJ2-5, with TRBD1 identical over 8 bases. Unmatched junction bases numbered 9, after V lost 11 bases and J lost 7 bases. CDR1 is MNHEY, CDR2 SMNVEV, per germline (reference sequence). This CDR3 region has 12 residues. The CDR3 DNA sequence: TGTGCCGTCAGGGACAGGATAGGGACCCAGTACTTC. The encoded protein is CAVRDRIGTQYF.

The V gene is TRBV28, the J gene TRBJ1-5; possible D gene TRBD1, 5 bases. The CDR3 is 13 residues long. CDR1 is MDHEN, CDR2 SYDVKM, per germline. V was clipped by 9 bases and J by 3 bases, with 12 bases between them. CDR3 DNA sequence: TGTGCCAGTATCCAGGGTCCCAATCAGCCCCAGCATTTT. As protein: CASIQGPNQPQHF.

The chain joins TRBV10-3 to TRBJ2-1, with 8 positions matching TRBD1. CDR3 size: 14 residues. Germline V gene lookup returns CDR1 ENHRY and CDR2 SYGVKD. V was pared by 6 bases and J by 2 bases, with 3 bases of the junction left unmatched. DNA for the CDR3: TGTGCCATCAGGACAGGGGCCGCCTACAATGAGCAGTTCTTC. Its protein is CAIRTGAAYNEQFF.

J is TRBJ2-6 and V is TRBV10-3, with 7 bases aligning to TRBD1. The CDR3 loop spans 17 amino acids. In germline, CDR1 is ENHRY, CDR2 SYGVKD. V shed 2 bases, J shed 0 bases, and the junction held 4 bases outside the gene matches. The CDR3 DNA is TGTGCCATCAGTGAGACAGGGGCTCGCTCTGGGGCCAACGTCCTGACTTTC. Its translation is CAISETGARSGANVLTF.

This chain joins TRBV5-1 and TRBJ1-1; TRBD1 matches 9 bases. Germline CDR1 reads SGHRS; CDR2 reads YFSETQ. J was trimmed by 1 base and V by 4 bases; bases with no gene match: 14. The CDR3 is 18 residues long. The CDR3: CASSPETGTGFPNTEAFF. CDR3 nucleotide sequence: TGCGCCAGCAGCCCCGAAACCGGGACAGGGTTTCCGAACACTGAAGCTTTCTTT.

The V call is TRBV5-1, the J call TRBJ1-3, with 7 bases identical to TRBD1. CDR1 is SGHRS, CDR2 YFSETQ, per germline. J lost 0 bases, V lost 0 bases, and 3 bases had no gene match. The CDR3 totals 16 residues. CDR3 in amino acids: CASSLGDSHSGNTIYF. As DNA, the CDR3 is TGCGCCAGCAGCTTGGGGGACAGCCACTCTGGAAACACCATATATTTT.

The J gene is TRBJ2-3, the V gene TRBV11-2, with 7 bases that match TRBD1. The CDR3 is made up of 14 amino acids. Germline V lookup: CDR1 SGHAT, CDR2 FQNNGV. Germline trimming cut 5 bases from V and 2 bases from J; bases unmatched to any gene: 4. The CDR3 protein is CASSPTGITDTQYF. The CDR3 DNA is TGTGCCAGCAGCCCGACAGGGATCACAGATACGCAGTATTTT.

This sequence joins TRBV6-1 and TRBJ1-5; perhaps TRBD1 as D (5 bases). CDR1 is MNHNS, CDR2 SASEGT, per germline. The ends were cut back, 6 bases at V and 7 bases at J, with 13 bases in the middle. The CDR3 spans 13 residues. CDR3: CASSAGQWQPQHF. DNA for the CDR3: TGTGCCAGCAGCGCAGGGCAATGGCAGCCCCAGCATTTT.

The chain combines TRBV9 with TRBJ2-3; 9 positions agree with TRBD2. J gave up 5 bases and V 2 bases, and 6 bases lay outside the gene matches. The CDR3 totals 15 residues. Looked up from germline, CDR1 is SGDLS and CDR2 is YYNGEE. This chain's CDR3 is CASSVAGGPIDTQYF. Here the CDR3 DNA reads TGTGCCAGCAGCGTCGCGGGAGGGCCGATAGATACGCAGTATTTT.

The chain has TRBV19 and TRBJ2-1, with 10 bases that match TRBD1. Germline V gene data show CDR1 as LNHDA and CDR2 as SQIVND (reference sequence). V was clipped by 6 bases and J by 3 bases; unmatched bases: 14. The CDR3 spans 18 residues. The CDR3: CASRGQGEKARVYNEQFF. As DNA, the CDR3 is TGTGCCAGTAGAGGACAGGGGGAGAAAGCAAGGGTCTACAATGAGCAGTTCTTC.

This clone counts as medium-sized. The chain employs TRBV27 and TRBJ2-3, with 9 bases that match TRBD2. CDR1 MNHEY and CDR2 SMNVEV come from the germline V gene (reference sequence). The CDR3 sequence is 14 residues long. The DNA of the CDR3 is TGTTTGAGCGGGGCTAGCGGGGGCACAGATACGCAGTATTTT. This sequence encodes CLSGASGGTDTQYF.

The chain is built from TRBV9 and TRBJ1-1, with 7 positions matching TRBD1. Germline lookup yields CDR1 SGDLS and CDR2 YYNGEE. With 4 bases clipped from V and 3 bases from J, the junction kept 12 bases outside the gene matches. The CDR3 has 16 residues. CDR3 protein: CASSPRGRGEYTEAFF. In DNA, the CDR3 is TGTGCCAGCAGCCCTCGTGGCAGGGGGGAATACACTGAAGCTTTCTTT.

The rearrangement uses TRBV5-1 and TRBJ2-3, with unresolved D. Germline assignment: CDR1 SGHRS and CDR2 YFSETQ. CDR3 length: 14 residues. Between the trimmed V and J ends, which lost 0 bases and 6 bases, there was a span of 11 bases. CDR3 nucleotides: TGCGCCAGCAGCTTGGGAGGTTTTGAGGATACGCAGTATTTT. This codes for CASSLGGFEDTQYF.

This clone was seen more than once but under ten times. The CDR3 nucleotides are TGTGCCAGCAGGACATACACTGAAGCTTTCTTT. Translated, it gives CASRTYTEAFF. The rearrangement uses TRBV27 and TRBJ1-1; D gene ambiguous. The germline V gene has CDR1 MNHEY and CDR2 SMNVEV (reference sequence). Trimming shortened V by 6 bases and J by 3 bases, and 5 bases separated the two germline ends. The CDR3 extends over 11 amino acids.

This clone was detected only once. This chain connects TRBV7-9 to TRBJ2-6; 7 bases match TRBD1. The CDR3 contains 19 residues. Germline CDR1 and CDR2: SEHNR and FQNEAQ (reference sequence). The V segment lost 5 bases and the J segment 2 bases; nucleotides outside the gene matches: 15. CDR3 in amino acids: CASSAMIKTGPAGANVLTF. DNA of the CDR3: TGTGCCAGCAGCGCAATGATCAAGACAGGGCCTGCTGGGGCCAACGTCCTGACTTTC.

This CDR3 reads CAWSASYEQYF. The CDR3 DNA sequence: TGTGCCTGGAGTGCCAGCTACGAGCAGTACTTC. The chain recombines TRBV30 with TRBJ2-7; D unclear. The CDR3 is 11 amino acids. Germline lookup yields CDR1 GTSNPN and CDR2 SVGIG (reference sequence). V lost 1 base and J lost 3, with 4 bases in between.

This clone was observed once. The chain recombines TRBV7-3 with TRBJ2-1; 11 bases align to TRBD2. After removal of 4 bases from V and 8 bases from J, the junction contained 4 bases not matched to a gene. Looked up from germline, CDR1 is SGHTA and CDR2 is FQGTGA. The CDR3 consists of 14 residues. Here the CDR3 reads CASSSGTSGYEQFF. The CDR3 coding sequence is TGTGCCAGCAGCTCGGGGACTAGCGGCTATGAGCAGTTCTTC.

The V gene is TRBV5-1, the J gene TRBJ2-7; possibly TRBD2 for D (5 bases). The germline V gene has CDR1 SGHRS and CDR2 YFSETQ. The CDR3 has 16 residues. Trimming took 0 bases from V and 0 from J, leaving 13 bases between them. The CDR3, as DNA: TGCGCCAGCAGCTTGGTAGGTAGCGATTCCTCCTACGAGCAGTACTTC. Its protein product is CASSLVGSDSSYEQYF.

The J gene is TRBJ1-3, the V gene TRBV15, with no clear D. The CDR3 covers 13 residues. Looked up from germline, CDR1 is LNHNV and CDR2 is YYDKDF (reference sequence). V dropped 1 base and J dropped 3 bases, with 4 bases sitting between them. The CDR3, as DNA: TGTGCCACCAGCAGAGCCCGTGGAAACACCATATATTTT. This codes for CATSRARGNTIYF.

The chain employs TRBV4-1 and TRBJ1-1; D uncertain. The CDR3 extends over 15 amino acids. Germline V gene lookup returns CDR1 MGHRA and CDR2 YSYEKL. The V end was cut by 0 bases, the J end by 4 bases, with 12 bases between. CDR3 region: CASSQDPQRTTEAFF. DNA of the CDR3: TGCGCCAGCAGCCAAGATCCTCAGCGGACCACTGAAGCTTTCTTT.

The J gene is TRBJ2-2, the V gene TRBV6-1; 9 bases agree with TRBD2. The CDR3 is 15 amino acids. V shed 8 bases, J shed 4 bases, and the junction held 8 bases outside the gene matches. Germline CDR1 MNHNS, CDR2 SASEGT. CDR3 loop: CASYVASGITGELFF. CDR3 in DNA: TGTGCCAGCTATGTTGCTAGCGGGATCACCGGGGAGCTGTTTTTT.

The J gene is TRBJ2-7, the V gene TRBV28; D is undetermined. Germline V gene data show CDR1 as MDHEN and CDR2 as SYDVKM. This CDR3 is 11 amino acids long. Trimming shortened V by 5 bases and J by 6 bases, and 8 bases separated the two germline ends. CDR3 region: CASSAISEQYF. CDR3 bases: TGTGCCAGCAGTGCTATTTCCGAGCAGTACTTC.

The chain combines TRBV12-5 with TRBJ2-1; 12 nucleotides agree with TRBD2. J was trimmed by 3 bases and V by 0 bases; bases with no gene match: 3. CDR1 and CDR2 (germline): LGHNT, FRNRAP. The CDR3 has 17 amino acids. The CDR3 nucleotides are TGTGCTAGTGGTTTGGTACTAGCGGGAGGAGGCTACAATGAGCAGTTCTTC. It codes for CASGLVLAGGGYNEQFF.